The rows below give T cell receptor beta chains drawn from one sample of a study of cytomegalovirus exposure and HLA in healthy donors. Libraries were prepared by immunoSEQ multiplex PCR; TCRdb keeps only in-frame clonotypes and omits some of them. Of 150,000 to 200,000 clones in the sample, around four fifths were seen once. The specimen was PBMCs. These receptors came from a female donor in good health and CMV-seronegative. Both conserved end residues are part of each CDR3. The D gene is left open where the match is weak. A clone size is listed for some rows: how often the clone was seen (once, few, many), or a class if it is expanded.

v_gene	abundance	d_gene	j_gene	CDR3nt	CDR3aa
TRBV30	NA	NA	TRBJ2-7	TGTGCCTGGAGCAGGGACTTTAGACTAGGGACCTACGAGCAGTACTTC	CAWSRDFRLGTYEQYF
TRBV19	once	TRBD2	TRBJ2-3	TGTGCCAGTAGTGGTACGCGGGAGGCGAGCACAGATACGCAGTATTTT	CASSGTREASTDTQYF
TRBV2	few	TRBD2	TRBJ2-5	TGTGCCAGCGGGACTATCCAAGAGACCCAGTACTTC	CASGTIQETQYF
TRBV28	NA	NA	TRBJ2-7	TGTGCCAGCAGTTTTAGGGCTAGCGCGTTCTACGAGCAGTACTTC	CASSFRASAFYEQYF
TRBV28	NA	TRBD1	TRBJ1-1	TGTGCCAGCAGTTTTCCCTTCGACAGGGGGGACACTGAAGCTTTCTTT	CASSFPFDRGDTEAFF
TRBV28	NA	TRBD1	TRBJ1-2	TGTGCCAGCAGTTTTGGGGACAGGGAAAGCTATGGCTACACCTTC	CASSFGDRESYGYTF
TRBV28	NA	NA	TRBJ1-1	TGTGCCAGCAGCTCTCAAGGATGGACAGATTCTGGCACTGAAGCTTTCTTT	CASSSQGWTDSGTEAFF
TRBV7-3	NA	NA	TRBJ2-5	TGTGCCAGCAGCTTTGGTGGAGGGCTGGAGACCCAGTACTTC	CASSFGGGLETQYF
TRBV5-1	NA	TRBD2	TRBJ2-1	TGCGCCAGCAGCTGGAGCGGGGGGGCGAGCTATGAGCAGTTCTTC	CASSWSGGASYEQFF
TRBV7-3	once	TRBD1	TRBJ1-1	TGTGCCAGCAGCCCGACAGGGCTGTTCGCTGAAGCTTTCTTT	CASSPTGLFAEAFF
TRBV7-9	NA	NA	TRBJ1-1	TGTGCCAGCAGCTTGCAGGCCCCGAACACTGAAGCTTTCTTT	CASSLQAPNTEAFF
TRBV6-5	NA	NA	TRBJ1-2	TGTGCCAGCAGTTACGATGCAGGAAACTATGGCTACACCTTC	CASSYDAGNYGYTF
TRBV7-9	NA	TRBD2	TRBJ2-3	TGTGCCAGCAGCTTTGGTACTGGCGGGGGGAGCACAGATACGCAGTATTTT	CASSFGTGGGSTDTQYF
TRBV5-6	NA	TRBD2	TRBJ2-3	TGTGCCAGCAGCTTGGGACTAGCGGGAGAAGCAGATACGCAGTATTTT	CASSLGLAGEADTQYF
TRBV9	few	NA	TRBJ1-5	TGTGCCAGCAGCGTAGGGACTTTCAATCAGCCCCAGCATTTT	CASSVGTFNQPQHF
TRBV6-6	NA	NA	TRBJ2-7	TGTGCCAGCAGTTACCGCGGTGGCTACGAGCAGTACTTC	CASSYRGGYEQYF
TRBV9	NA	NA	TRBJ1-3	TGTGCCAGCAGCCGAGGAGAGGGTACACAATATTTT	CASSRGEGTQYF
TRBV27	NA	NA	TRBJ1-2	TGTGCCAGCTACCCAGCCCCAGGGGAGTCTGGCACCTTC	CASYPAPGESGTF
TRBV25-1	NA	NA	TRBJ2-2	TGTGCCAGCAGTGCACGGGGTGTAGATTCGGGGGAGCTGTTTTTT	CASSARGVDSGELFF
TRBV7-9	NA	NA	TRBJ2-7	TGTGCCAGCAGCTTACAGGGGGGCTACGAGCAGTACTTC	CASSLQGGYEQYF
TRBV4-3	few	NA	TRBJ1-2	TGCGCCAGCAGCCAAGACGGCGGGTTTAACTATGGCTACACCTTC	CASSQDGGFNYGYTF
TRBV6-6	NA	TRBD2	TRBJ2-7	TGTGCCAGCAGTAGCCTAGCGGGAGGGAACGAGCAGTACTTC	CASSSLAGGNEQYF
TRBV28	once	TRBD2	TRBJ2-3	TGTGCCAGCCAGCCCCGGGGGGAGGGCACAGATACGCAGTATTTT	CASQPRGEGTDTQYF
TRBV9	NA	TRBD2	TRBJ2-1	TGTGCCAGCACGAGCGGGGGGGATGAGCAGTTCTTC	CASTSGGDEQFF
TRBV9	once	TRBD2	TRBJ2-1	TGTGCCAGCAGCGTCGGGACTAGCGGGGGGACTTACAATGAGCAGTTCTTC	CASSVGTSGGTYNEQFF
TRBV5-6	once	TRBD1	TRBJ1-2	TGTGCCAGCAGCATCTGGGACAGGGGCAATGGCTACACCTTC	CASSIWDRGNGYTF
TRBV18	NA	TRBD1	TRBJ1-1	TGTGCCAGCTCACCAAGGGAAGGACAGGGGGCTTTCTTT	CASSPREGQGAFF
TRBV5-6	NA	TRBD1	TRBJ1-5	TGTGCCAGCAGCTTGAGAGGGACAGGGTTTGAGCCCCAGCATTTT	CASSLRGTGFEPQHF
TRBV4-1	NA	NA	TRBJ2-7	TGCGCCAGCAGCCAAGATCCGGATAGCAGAAGCTACGAGCAGTACTTC	CASSQDPDSRSYEQYF
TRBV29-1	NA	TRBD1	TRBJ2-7	TGCAGCGTGACGGACCCCGGGACAGAGACCTACGAGCAGTACTTC	CSVTDPGTETYEQYF
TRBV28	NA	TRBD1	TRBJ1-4	TGTGCCAGCAGTCATGGGACAGGTCCTAATGAAAAACTGTTTTTT	CASSHGTGPNEKLFF
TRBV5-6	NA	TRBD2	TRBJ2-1	TGTGCCAGCAGCTTGGTTGCAGGGAGGGTTGAGCAGTTCTTC	CASSLVAGRVEQFF
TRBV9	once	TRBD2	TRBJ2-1	TGTGCCAGCAGCAAGGGACTAGCGGGAGGGCAGCAGTTCTTC	CASSKGLAGGQQFF
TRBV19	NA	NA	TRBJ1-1	TGTGCCAGTAGTATTCCAGTGGGGGGGAGAAACACTGAAGCTTTCTTT	CASSIPVGGRNTEAFF
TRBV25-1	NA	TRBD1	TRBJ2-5	TGTGCCAGCAGTAGCATCGACAGGGATCGCGAGACCCAGTACTTC	CASSSIDRDRETQYF
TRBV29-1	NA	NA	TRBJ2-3	TGCAGCGTTGAAGATTTCAGGGGAACAGATACGCAGTATTTT	CSVEDFRGTDTQYF
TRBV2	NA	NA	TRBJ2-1	TGTGCCAGCACCCCGACAGAGACCTACAATGAGCAGTTCTTC	CASTPTETYNEQFF
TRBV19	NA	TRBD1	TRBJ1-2	TGTGCCAGTAGTATACAGGGGGCGCGAGGCTACACCTTC	CASSIQGARGYTF
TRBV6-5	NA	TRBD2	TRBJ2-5	TGTGCCAGCAGTCGTGGGACTAGCGGGCAGACCCAGTACTTC	CASSRGTSGQTQYF
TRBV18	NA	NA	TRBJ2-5	TGTGCCAGCTCGGGGATAGCGCGTGAGACCCAGTACTTC	CASSGIARETQYF
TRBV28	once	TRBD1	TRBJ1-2	TGTGCCAGCAGTTCGGACAGGGTAGACTATGGCTACACCTTC	CASSSDRVDYGYTF
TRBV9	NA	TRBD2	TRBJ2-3	TGTGCCAGCAGCCCGGGACTAGCGGGAAAGACAGATACGCAGTATTTT	CASSPGLAGKTDTQYF
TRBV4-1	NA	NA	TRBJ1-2	TGCGCCAGCAGCCAAATCTCAGGGGTAGGGTATGGCTACACCTTC	CASSQISGVGYGYTF
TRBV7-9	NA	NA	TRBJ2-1	TGTGCCAGCAGCTTAGAAGGGACACGGAGCTCCTACAATGAGCAGTTCTTC	CASSLEGTRSSYNEQFF
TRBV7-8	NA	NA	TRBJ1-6	TGTGCCAGCAGCTTGAGCTCCTATAATTCACCCCTCCACTTT	CASSLSSYNSPLHF
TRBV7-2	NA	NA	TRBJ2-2	TGTGCCAGCAGCTTAGGCAGGGCCACCGGGGAGCTGTTTTTT	CASSLGRATGELFF
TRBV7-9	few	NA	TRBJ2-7	TGTGCCAGCAGCCCACCGCTCTACGACACCTACGAGCAGTACTTC	CASSPPLYDTYEQYF
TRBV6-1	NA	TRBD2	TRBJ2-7	TGTGCCAGCAGTGTACCGGGACTAGCTCTCTACGAGCAGTACTTC	CASSVPGLALYEQYF
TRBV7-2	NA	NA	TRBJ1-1	TGTGCCAGCAGCTTAAACAGATGGGACACTGAAGCTTTCTTT	CASSLNRWDTEAFF
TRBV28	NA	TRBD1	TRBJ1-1	TGTGCCAGCAGTACGACAGGGGGGGTGAACACTGAAGCTTTCTTT	CASSTTGGVNTEAFF
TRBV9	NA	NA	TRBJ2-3	TGTGCCAGCAGCGTAGGTCCGGGGGAAGGCACAGATACGCAGTATTTT	CASSVGPGEGTDTQYF
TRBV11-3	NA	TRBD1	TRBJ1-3	TGTGCCAGCAGCTTAGCCGGGACAGCTGGAAACACCATATATTTT	CASSLAGTAGNTIYF
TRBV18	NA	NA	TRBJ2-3	TGTGCCAGCTCATCTCACGCCCCGGGGAGCACTAGCACAGATACGCAGTATTTT	CASSSHAPGSTSTDTQYF
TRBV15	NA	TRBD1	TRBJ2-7	TGTGCCACCAGCAGAGATGCCGGGGACAGGGGACACGAGCAGTACTTC	CATSRDAGDRGHEQYF
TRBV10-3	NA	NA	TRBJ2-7	TGTGCCATCAGTGAGGTCGGGGGCGAGCAGTACTTC	CAISEVGGEQYF
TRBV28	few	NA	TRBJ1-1	TGTGCCAGCAGTCTAACAGGGTTCACTGAAGCTTTCTTT	CASSLTGFTEAFF
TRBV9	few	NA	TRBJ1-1	TGTGCCAGCAGCGTAGGAGACTTCGACACTGAAGCTTTCTTT	CASSVGDFDTEAFF
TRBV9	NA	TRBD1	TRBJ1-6	TGTGCCAGCAGCGTAGAACAGGGGTTGAATTCACCCCTCCACTTT	CASSVEQGLNSPLHF
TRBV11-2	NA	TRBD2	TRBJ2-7	TGTGCCAGCAGCCCTCAGGGGGCTAGCGGGAGATTGAGGGACGAGCAGTACTTC	CASSPQGASGRLRDEQYF
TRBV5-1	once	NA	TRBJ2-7	TGCGCCAGCAGCTTGGAACCAGGGCGGGACGAGCAGTACTTC	CASSLEPGRDEQYF